The 9 T cell receptor beta chains in this list originate from one sample, sequenced in a study of blood T cell repertoires in COVID-19 (TCRdb year 2020). Libraries were prepared through the immunoSEQ multiplex PCR assay. As stored in TCRdb, this immuneACCESS dataset retains in-frame rearrangements with V and J assigned. A fraction of the clones does not appear; measured against another copy, unresolved V genes explain less than half of the discrepancy, and the remainder lacks a known reason. Counted in this sample were 150,000 to 200,000 clones; around three quarters of them appeared once. The biggest ten clones account for about 18% of the sample. The sequenced sample was peripheral blood. These receptors were taken from a man aged 55 to 70 with active or convalescent COVID-19.

This sequence joins TRBV5-1 and TRBJ2-5; tentative D call: TRBD2 (6 bases). V was trimmed by 4 bases and J by 2 bases, leaving 12 bases between them. The CDR3 has 14 residues. Germline assignment: CDR1 SGHRS and CDR2 YFSETQ. Here the CDR3 reads CASSPRRGQETQYF. The CDR3 DNA reads TGCGCCAGCAGCCCCCGGAGGGGTCAAGAGACCCAGTACTTC.

The V gene is TRBV5-6, the J gene TRBJ2-7; D call uncertain. The germline V gene encodes CDR1 SGHDT and CDR2 YYEEEE. CDR3 length equals 14 residues. Trimming stripped 3 bases from V and 0 bases from J, with 10 bases between. In DNA, the CDR3 is TGTGCCAGCAGCTCAACTACCAGCTCCTACGAGCAGTACTTC. Translating gives CASSSTTSSYEQYF.

The chain couples TRBV7-2 to TRBJ1-4; D is uncertain. Per the germline V gene, CDR1 is SGHTA and CDR2 is FQGNSA. The CDR3 loop spans 15 amino acids. Trimming shortened V by 1 base and J by 2 bases, and 8 bases separated the two germline ends. DNA for the CDR3: TGTGCCAGCAGCTTAGACAGAGGGACTAATGAAAAACTGTTTTTT. It codes for CASSLDRGTNEKLFF.

The rearrangement uses TRBV6-5 and TRBJ2-3, with D unresolved. Between the trimmed V and J ends, which lost 8 bases and 6 bases, there was a span of 18 bases. Germline CDR1 reads MNHEY; CDR2 reads SVGAGI. The CDR3 is made up of 14 amino acids. Here the CDR3 reads CASRSVGFPDTQYF. CDR3 sequence (DNA): TGTGCCAGCCGTTCGGTCGGGTTCCCCGATACGCAGTATTTT.

The chain employs TRBV10-2 and TRBJ2-7; 7 bases agree with TRBD2. The germline V gene encodes CDR1 WSHSY and CDR2 SAAADI. CDR3 length: 15 residues. The ends lost 8 bases at V and 0 bases at J; junction bases unmatched: 10. The CDR3 here is CASGVSSGVSYEQYF. In DNA form, the CDR3 reads TGCGCCAGCGGGGTTTCCAGCGGGGTCTCCTACGAGCAGTACTTC.

The J gene is TRBJ2-5, the V gene TRBV7-3; 8 bases match TRBD2. The CDR3 length is 16 residues. The V segment lost 2 bases and the J segment 5 bases; nucleotides outside the gene matches: 10. Germline loops: CDR1 SGHTA, CDR2 FQGTGA. In nucleotides, the CDR3 is TGTGCCAGCAGCTTAGGGTCGGGAGGGCCGCGGGAGACCCAGTACTTC. Amino acid sequence: CASSLGSGGPRETQYF.

In this sample, this clone turned up once. The chain uses TRBV27 and TRBJ2-3, with 11 positions matching TRBD2. Trimming removed 7 bases from V and 6 bases from J; junction bases left unmatched: 9. The germline CDR1 and CDR2 sequences are MNHEY and SMNVEV (reference sequence). The CDR3 runs 15 residues. The CDR3 region has the DNA TGTGCCAGCACCCCTCTAGCGGGAGGCCGGGATACGCAGTATTTT. Its protein is CASTPLAGGRDTQYF.

The DNA for the CDR3 is TGTGCCAGCAGCTCCCGGGACTACTCCTACAATGAGCAGTTCTTC. Its translation: CASSSRDYSYNEQFF. The chain recombines TRBV5-6 with TRBJ2-1; 7 bases are a match to TRBD2. V lost 3 bases and J lost 0; bases outside the gene matches: 3. CDR3 length: 15 residues. CDR1 is SGHDT, CDR2 YYEEEE, per germline.

This clone came up once. CDR3 in DNA: TGCGCCAGCAGCTTCGGGACAGGGGAAACCGGGGAGCTGTTTTTT. This encodes CASSFGTGETGELFF. The chain joins TRBV5-1 to TRBJ2-2; 10 positions match TRBD1. Germline CDR1 reads SGHRS; CDR2 reads YFSETQ. The ends lost 2 bases at V and 5 bases at J; junction bases unmatched: 3. The CDR3 totals 15 residues.